This T cell receptor beta chain emerged from a study of CD8 T cells in ankylosing spondylitis. Each CDR3 protein is one row after TCRdb ran MiXCR on the 5' RACE reads. The sample carries some 87,000 distinct CDR3 sequences, more than 25% recorded once. V gave up 3 bases and J gave up 5 bases; unmatched junction bases: 9. CDR1 and CDR2 (germline): DFQATT, SNEGSKA (reference sequence). The CDR3 totals 16 residues. The clonotype was recovered from a male donor with ankylosing spondylitis or in good health (not recorded which). The chain is built from TRBV20-1 and TRBJ2-3, with 12 bases that match TRBD2. Sequenced input: blood, either unsorted or a sorted T cell fraction (not recorded which). The CDR3 loop is CSASAARLAGEDTQYF. DNA for the CDR3: TGCAGTGCTAGTGCCGCGAGACTAGCGGGGGAAGATACGCAGTATTTT.